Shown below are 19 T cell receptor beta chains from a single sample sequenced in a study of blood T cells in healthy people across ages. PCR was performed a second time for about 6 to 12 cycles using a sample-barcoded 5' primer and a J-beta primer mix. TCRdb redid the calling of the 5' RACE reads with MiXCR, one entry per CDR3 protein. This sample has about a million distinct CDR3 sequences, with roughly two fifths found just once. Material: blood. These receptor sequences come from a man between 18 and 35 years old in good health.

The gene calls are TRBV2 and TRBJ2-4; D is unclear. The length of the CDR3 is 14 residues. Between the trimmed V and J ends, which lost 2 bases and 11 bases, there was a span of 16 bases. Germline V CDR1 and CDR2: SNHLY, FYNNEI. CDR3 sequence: CASSENWGSDVQYF. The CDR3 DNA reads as TGTGCCAGCAGTGAAAACTGGGGATCCGATGTTCAGTACTTC. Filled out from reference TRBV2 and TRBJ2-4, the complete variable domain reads EPEVTQTPSHQVTQMGQEVILRCVPISNHLYFYWYRQILGQKVEFLVSFYNNEISEKSEIFDDQFSVERPDGSNFTLKIRSTKLEDSAMYFCASSENWGSDVQYFGAGTRLSVL.

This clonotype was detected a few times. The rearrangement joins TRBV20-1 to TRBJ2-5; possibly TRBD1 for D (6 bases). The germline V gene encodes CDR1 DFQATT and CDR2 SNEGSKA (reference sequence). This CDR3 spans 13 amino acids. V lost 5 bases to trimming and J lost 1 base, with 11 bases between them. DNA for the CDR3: TGCAGTGCTTCAAGGGACACCCAAGAGACCCAGTACTTC. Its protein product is CSASRDTQETQYF.

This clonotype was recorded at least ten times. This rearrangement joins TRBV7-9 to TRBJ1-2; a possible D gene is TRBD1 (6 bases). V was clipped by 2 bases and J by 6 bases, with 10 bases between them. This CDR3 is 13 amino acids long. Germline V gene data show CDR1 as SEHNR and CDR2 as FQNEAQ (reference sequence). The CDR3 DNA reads TGTGCCAGCAGCTTAACAGGGTGGAATGGCTACACCTTC. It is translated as CASSLTGWNGYTF.

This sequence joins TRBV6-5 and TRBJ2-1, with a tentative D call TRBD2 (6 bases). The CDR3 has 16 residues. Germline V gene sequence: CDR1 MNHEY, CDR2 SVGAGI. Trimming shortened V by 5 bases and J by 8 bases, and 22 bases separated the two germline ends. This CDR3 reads CASSPYTGPWRDEQFF. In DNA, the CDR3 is TGTGCCAGCAGTCCCTATACGGGACCCTGGAGGGATGAGCAGTTCTTC.

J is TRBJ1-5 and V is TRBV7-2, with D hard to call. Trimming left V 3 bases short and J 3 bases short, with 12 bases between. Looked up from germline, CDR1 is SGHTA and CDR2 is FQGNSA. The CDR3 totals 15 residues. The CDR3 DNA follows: TGTGCCAGCAGCTTTTCTTTGGGAAACAATCAGCCCCAGCATTTT. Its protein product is CASSFSLGNNQPQHF.

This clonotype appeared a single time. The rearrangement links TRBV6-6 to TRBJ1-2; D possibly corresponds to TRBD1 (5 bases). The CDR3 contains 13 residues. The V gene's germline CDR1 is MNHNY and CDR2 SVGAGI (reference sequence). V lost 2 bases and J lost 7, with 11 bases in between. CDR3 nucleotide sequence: TGTGCCAGCAGTTACGGGGCACTGGGTGGCTACACCTTC. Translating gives CASSYGALGGYTF.

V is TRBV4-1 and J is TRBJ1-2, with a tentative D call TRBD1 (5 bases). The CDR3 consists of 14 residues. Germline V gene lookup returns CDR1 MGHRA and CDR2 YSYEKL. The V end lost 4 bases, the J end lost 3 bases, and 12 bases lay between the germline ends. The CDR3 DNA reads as TGCGCCAGCAGCCCCCTTGGGGCATACTATGGCTACACCTTC. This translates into CASSPLGAYYGYTF.

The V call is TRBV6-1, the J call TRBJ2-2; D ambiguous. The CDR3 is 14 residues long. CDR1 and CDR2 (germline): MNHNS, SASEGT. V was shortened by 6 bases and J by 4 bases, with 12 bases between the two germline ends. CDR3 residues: CASRARSSTGELFF. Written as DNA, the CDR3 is TGTGCCAGCAGGGCACGATCGAGCACCGGGGAGCTGTTTTTT.

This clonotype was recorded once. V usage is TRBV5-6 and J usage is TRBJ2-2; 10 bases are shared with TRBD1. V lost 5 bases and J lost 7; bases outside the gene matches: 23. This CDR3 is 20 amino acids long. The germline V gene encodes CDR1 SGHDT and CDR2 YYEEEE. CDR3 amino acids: CASSSQATGGAYRYIGELFF. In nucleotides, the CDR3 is TGTGCCAGCAGTTCTCAAGCGACAGGGGGCGCATATCGGTATATCGGGGAGCTGTTTTTT.

CDR3 coding DNA: TGTGCCAGCAGCTTAAAGTTTCTGGGACAGGGATCCACTGAAGCTTTCTTT. The encoded protein is CASSLKFLGQGSTEAFF. J is TRBJ1-1 and V is TRBV7-3, with TRBD1 identical over 9 bases. CDR1 is SGHTA, CDR2 FQGTGA, per germline. With V trimmed by 1 base and J by 4 bases, 10 bases remained unmatched. The CDR3 has 17 residues.

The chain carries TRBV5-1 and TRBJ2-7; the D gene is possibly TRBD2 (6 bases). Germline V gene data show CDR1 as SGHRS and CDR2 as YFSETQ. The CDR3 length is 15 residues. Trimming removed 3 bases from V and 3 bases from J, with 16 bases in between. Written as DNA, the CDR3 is TGCGCCAGCAGCTACGAACCGGGACTGAACTACGAGCAGTACTTC. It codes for CASSYEPGLNYEQYF.

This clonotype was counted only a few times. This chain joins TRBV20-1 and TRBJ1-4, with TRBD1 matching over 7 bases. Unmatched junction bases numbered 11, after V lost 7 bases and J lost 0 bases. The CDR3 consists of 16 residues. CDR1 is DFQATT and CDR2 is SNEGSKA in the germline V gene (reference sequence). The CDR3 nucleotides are TGCAGTGGGACCGAGGGGGCCCCCGCAACTAATGAAAAACTGTTTTTT. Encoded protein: CSGTEGAPATNEKLFF.

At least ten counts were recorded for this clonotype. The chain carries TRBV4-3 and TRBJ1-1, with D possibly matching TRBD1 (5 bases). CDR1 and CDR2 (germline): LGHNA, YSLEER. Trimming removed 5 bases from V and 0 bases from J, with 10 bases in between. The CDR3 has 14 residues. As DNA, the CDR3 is TGCGCCAGCAGCTTTGCGGGGCTGAACACTGAAGCTTTCTTT. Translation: CASSFAGLNTEAFF.

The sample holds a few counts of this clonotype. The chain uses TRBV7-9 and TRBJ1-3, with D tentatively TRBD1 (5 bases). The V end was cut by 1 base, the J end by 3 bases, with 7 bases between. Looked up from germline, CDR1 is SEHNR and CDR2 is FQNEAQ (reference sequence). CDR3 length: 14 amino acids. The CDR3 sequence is CASSLDQGGNTIYF. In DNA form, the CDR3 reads TGTGCCAGCAGCTTAGACCAGGGTGGAAACACCATATATTTT. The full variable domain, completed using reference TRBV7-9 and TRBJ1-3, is DTGVSQNPRHKITKRGQNVTFRCDPISEHNRLYWYRQTLGQGPEFLTYFQNEAQLEKSRLLSDRFSAERPKGSFSTLEIQRTEQGDSAMYLCASSLDQGGNTIYFGEGSWLTVV.

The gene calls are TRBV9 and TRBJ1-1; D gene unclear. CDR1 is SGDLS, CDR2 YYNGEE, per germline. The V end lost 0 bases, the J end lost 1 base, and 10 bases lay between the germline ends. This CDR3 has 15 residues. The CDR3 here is CASSVGWGSNTEAFF. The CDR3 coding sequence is TGTGCCAGCAGCGTAGGTTGGGGATCGAACACTGAAGCTTTCTTT.

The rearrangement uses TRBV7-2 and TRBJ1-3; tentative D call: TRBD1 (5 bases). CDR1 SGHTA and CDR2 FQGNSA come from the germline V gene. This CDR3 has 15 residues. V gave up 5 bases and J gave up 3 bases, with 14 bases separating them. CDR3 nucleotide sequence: TGTGCCAGCAGCCAGGGAGGGAGTAGTGGAAACACCATATATTTT. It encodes CASSQGGSSGNTIYF.

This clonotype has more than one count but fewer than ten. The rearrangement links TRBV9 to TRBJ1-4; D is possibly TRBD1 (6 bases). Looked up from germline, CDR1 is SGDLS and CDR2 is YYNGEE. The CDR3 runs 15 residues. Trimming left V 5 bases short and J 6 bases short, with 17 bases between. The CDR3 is CASSSIVGADEKLFF. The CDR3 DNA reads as TGTGCCAGCAGTTCCATTGTGGGGGCAGATGAAAAACTGTTTTTT.

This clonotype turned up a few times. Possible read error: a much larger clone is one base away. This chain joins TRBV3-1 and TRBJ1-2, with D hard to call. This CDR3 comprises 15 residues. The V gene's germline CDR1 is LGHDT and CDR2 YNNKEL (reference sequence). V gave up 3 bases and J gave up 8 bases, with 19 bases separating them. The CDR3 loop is CASSHDRTRAGGYTF. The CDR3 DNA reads TGTGCCAGCAGCCATGATCGGACGAGGGCGGGAGGCTACACCTTC.

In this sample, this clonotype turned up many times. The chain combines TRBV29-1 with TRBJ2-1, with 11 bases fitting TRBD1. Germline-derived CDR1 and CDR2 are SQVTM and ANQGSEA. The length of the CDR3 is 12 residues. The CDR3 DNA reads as TGCAACACGGGACAGGGGGAAAGTGAGCAGTTCTTC. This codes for CNTGQGESEQFF.